One and the same sample provided the 14 T cell receptor beta chains below, sequenced in a study of blood T cell repertoires in COVID-19. The protocol was immunoSEQ multiplex PCR, while the TCRdb copy is restricted to in-frame clones and leaves out a portion. The sample carries 310,000 or so clones, 85% to 90% recorded once. Specimen: peripheral blood. The receptors were sampled from a woman aged 25 to 39 with COVID-19, enrolled during active disease.

The chain employs TRBV27 and TRBJ1-2, with 8 bases that match TRBD1. The CDR3 spans 15 residues. After removal of 4 bases from V and 7 bases from J, the junction contained 11 bases not matched to a gene. Germline CDR1 MNHEY, CDR2 SMNVEV (reference sequence). CDR3 bases: TGTGCCAGCAGTTCCCAATCAGGACAGGGCAGTGGCTACACCTTC. It encodes CASSSQSGQGSGYTF.

This sequence joins TRBV7-2 and TRBJ2-7; tentatively, D is TRBD2 (6 bases). V was trimmed by 0 bases and J by 3 bases, leaving 12 bases between them. This CDR3 contains 15 residues. Germline CDR1 reads SGHTA; CDR2 reads FQGNSA. The DNA of the CDR3 is TGTGCCAGCAGCTTAGCGATGTTGGGGGGCTACGAGCAGTACTTC. It codes for CASSLAMLGGYEQYF.

This chain joins TRBV5-1 and TRBJ2-7, with 8 bases lining up with TRBD2. The CDR3 extends over 16 amino acids. Trimming cost V 4 bases and J 3 bases; bases outside gene matches: 12. CDR1 and CDR2 (germline): SGHRS, YFSETQ. The CDR3: CASSPPGLADSYEQYF. CDR3 nucleotides: TGCGCCAGCAGCCCGCCTGGACTAGCAGACAGCTACGAGCAGTACTTC.

The chain uses TRBV25-1 and TRBJ1-4; weak D call: TRBD1 (5 bases). Per the germline V gene, CDR1 is MGHDK and CDR2 is SYGVNS. Deletions cut 4 bases from V and 7 bases from J, with 13 bases between. This CDR3 is 14 amino acids long. The CDR3 nucleotides read TGTGCCAGCAGTGGGGGCAGGGAGGTTGAAAAACTGTTTTTT. Amino acid sequence: CASSGGREVEKLFF.

The rearrangement links TRBV11-2 to TRBJ2-5, with D tentatively TRBD1 (6 bases). Germline lookup yields CDR1 SGHAT and CDR2 FQNNGV. This CDR3 contains 14 residues. Deletions cut 5 bases from V and 13 bases from J, with 23 bases between. DNA of the CDR3: TGTGCCAGCAGCGGCCGGGACAAGTCCGCCGGACTGTACTTC. This encodes CASSGRDKSAGLYF.

This chain uses TRBV28 with TRBJ1-1; no clear D. CDR1 MDHEN and CDR2 SYDVKM come from the germline V gene. V was clipped by 5 bases and J by 1 base, with 5 bases between them. The CDR3 extends over 12 amino acids. The CDR3 is CASSPQNTEAFF. Written as DNA, the CDR3 is TGTGCCAGCAGTCCCCAGAACACTGAAGCTTTCTTT.

The chain links TRBV7-3 to TRBJ2-3; a possible D gene is TRBD2 (5 bases). The CDR3 is 13 residues long. Trimming left V 2 bases short and J 6 bases short, with 9 bases between. Germline V CDR1 and CDR2: SGHTA, FQGTGA. Here the CDR3 reads CASSLGERDTQYF. Here the CDR3 DNA reads TGTGCCAGCAGCTTAGGGGAGAGGGATACGCAGTATTTT.

The chain has TRBV9 and TRBJ2-3; perhaps TRBD1 as D (6 bases). Trimming left V 3 bases short and J 6 bases short, with 14 bases between. CDR1 is SGDLS and CDR2 is YYNGEE in the germline V gene. The CDR3 is made up of 14 amino acids. CDR3 sequence: CASSAGQPGDTQYF. The CDR3 coding sequence is TGTGCCAGCAGCGCGGGACAACCTGGGGATACGCAGTATTTT.

The gene calls are TRBV9 and TRBJ2-2, with a tentative D call TRBD1 (6 bases). V was cut by 3 bases and J by 0 bases, with 9 bases left in between. The CDR3 sequence is 15 residues long. Germline CDR1 and CDR2: SGDLS and YYNGEE. CDR3 nucleotides: TGTGCCAGCAGCGAGGGGGTCCCGAACACCGGGGAGCTGTTTTTT. This gives the protein CASSEGVPNTGELFF.

This chain uses TRBV25-1 with TRBJ2-5, with 9 bases identical to TRBD2. The CDR3 runs 13 residues. Germline CDR1 reads MGHDK; CDR2 reads SYGVNS. V lost 7 bases and J lost 7; bases outside the gene matches: 7. The CDR3 bases are TGTGCCAGCACCCGCGGGGGGGAGCGGACCCAGTACTTC. Translation gives CASTRGGERTQYF.

The rearrangement joins TRBV7-2 to TRBJ1-5; D possibly corresponds to TRBD1 (6 bases). Germline CDR1 and CDR2: SGHTA and FQGNSA. V was cut by 5 bases and J by 1 base, with 18 bases left in between. This CDR3 contains 17 residues. This CDR3 reads CASSLSFGGASNQPQHF. The CDR3 DNA follows: TGTGCCAGCAGCCTGTCTTTTGGGGGGGCGAGCAATCAGCCCCAGCATTTT.

The DNA for the CDR3 is TGTGCCAGCAGCTTAGAATGGTTTAGCGGGAGACCGGAGACCCAGTACTTC. It translates to CASSLEWFSGRPETQYF. This chain connects TRBV7-2 to TRBJ2-5, with 9 bases fitting TRBD2. Trimming took 1 base from V and 5 from J; bases not matched to a gene: 11. Germline CDR1 and CDR2: SGHTA and FQGNSA. CDR3 size: 17 residues.

The J gene is TRBJ1-2, the V gene TRBV6-5; D may be TRBD1 (6 bases). This CDR3 comprises 13 residues. Germline CDR1 MNHEY, CDR2 SVGAGI. The ends were cut back, 2 bases at V and 6 bases at J, with 10 bases in the middle. The chain's CDR3 is CASSYRGGDGYTF. Here the CDR3 DNA reads TGTGCCAGCAGTTACCGAGGGGGGGATGGCTACACCTTC.

The V call is TRBV2, the J call TRBJ2-4, with 10 bases aligning to TRBD1. CDR3 size: 15 residues. Per germline, CDR1 SNHLY and CDR2 FYNNEI. V lost 5 bases to trimming and J lost 0 bases; unmatched junction nucleotides: 1. CDR3 in amino acids: CASSRDRGAKNIQYF. The CDR3 region has the DNA TGTGCCAGCAGTCGGGACAGGGGAGCCAAAAACATTCAGTACTTC.